This entry describes one TCR beta chain. No antigen is known for it. These data originate in a study of radiotherapy plus CTLA-4 blockade in lung cancer. Study-level information: Patients showed objective responses in under 20% of cases, and disease control was achieved by over 25%. Findings and limits, study-wide: Expansion in blood of tumor-derived TCR clones was seen after radiotherapy plus ipilimumab. Interferon-beta and early blood T cell clone dynamics reportedly predicted response best.

The protocol was immunoSEQ multiplex PCR, while the TCRdb copy is restricted to in-frame clones and leaves out a portion. Of 80,000 to 100,000 clones listed, more than 75% are singletons. Focal radiation with ipilimumab CTLA-4 blockade was given to patients with chemo-refractory metastatic non-small-cell lung cancer. The CDR3 spans 15 residues. The germline gives CDR1 MDHEN, CDR2 SYDVKM. J was trimmed by 4 bases and V by 1 base; bases with no gene match: 4. This chain joins TRBV28 and TRBJ2-5; 9 bases map to TRBD2. This receptor was obtained from a human donor with non-small cell lung cancer who had a partial response to radiotherapy plus ipilimumab. Sequenced material: peripheral blood, taken from a patient treated with radiotherapy plus ipilimumab. CDR3 in DNA: TGTGCCAGCAGTTTATCGGGACTAGCTCGAGAGACCCAGTACTTC. This codes for CASSLSGLARETQYF.